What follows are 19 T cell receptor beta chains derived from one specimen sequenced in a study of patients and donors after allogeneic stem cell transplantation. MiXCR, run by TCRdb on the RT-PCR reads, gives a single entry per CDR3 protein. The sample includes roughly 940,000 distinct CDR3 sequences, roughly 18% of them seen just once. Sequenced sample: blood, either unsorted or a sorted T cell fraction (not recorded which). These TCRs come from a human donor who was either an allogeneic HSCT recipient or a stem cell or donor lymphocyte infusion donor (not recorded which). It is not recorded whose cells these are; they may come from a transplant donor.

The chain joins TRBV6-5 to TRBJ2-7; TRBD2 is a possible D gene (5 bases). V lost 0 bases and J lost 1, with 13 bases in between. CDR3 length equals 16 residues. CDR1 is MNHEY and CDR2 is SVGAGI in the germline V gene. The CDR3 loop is CASSYSIGRGSYEQYF. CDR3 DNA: TGTGCCAGCAGTTACTCGATAGGGAGAGGGTCCTACGAGCAGTACTTC.

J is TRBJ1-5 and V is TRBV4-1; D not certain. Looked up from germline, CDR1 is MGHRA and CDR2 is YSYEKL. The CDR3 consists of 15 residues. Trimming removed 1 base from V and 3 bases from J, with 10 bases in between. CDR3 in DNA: TGCGCCAGCAGCCAAGGGTTTTTGGCCAATCAGCCCCAGCATTTT. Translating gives CASSQGFLANQPQHF.

CDR3 sequence reads: CASSSGWAVGKLFF. The DNA of the CDR3 is TGTGCCAGCAGCTCCGGTTGGGCAGTCGGAAAACTGTTTTTT. The chain joins TRBV7-6 to TRBJ1-4, with unresolved D. Germline CDR1 reads SGHVS; CDR2 reads FNYEAQ. There are 14 residues in the CDR3. V lost 4 bases and J lost 10, with 16 bases in between.

For the CDR3, the DNA is TGTGCCAGCAGTCTCGAAGGGGTTGGCTCACCCCTCCACTTT. As protein: CASSLEGVGSPLHF. The rearrangement uses TRBV12-3 or TRBV12-4 and TRBJ1-6; tentative D call: TRBD1 (5 bases). The CDR3 length is 14 residues. Trimming took off 5 bases at V and 10 bases at J, with 15 bases between the two ends.

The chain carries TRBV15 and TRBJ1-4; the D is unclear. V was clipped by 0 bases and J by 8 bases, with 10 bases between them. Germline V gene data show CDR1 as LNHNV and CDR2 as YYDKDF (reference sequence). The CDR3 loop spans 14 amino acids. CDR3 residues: CATSRDRVGEKLFF. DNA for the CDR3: TGTGCCACCAGCAGAGATCGTGTTGGCGAAAAACTGTTTTTT. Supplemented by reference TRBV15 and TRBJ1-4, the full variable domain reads DAMVIQNPRYQVTQFGKPVTLSCSQTLNHNVMYWYQQKSSQAPKLLFHYYDKDFNNEADTPDNFQSRRPNTSFCFLDIRSPGLGDTAMYLCATSRDRVGEKLFFGSGTQLSVL.

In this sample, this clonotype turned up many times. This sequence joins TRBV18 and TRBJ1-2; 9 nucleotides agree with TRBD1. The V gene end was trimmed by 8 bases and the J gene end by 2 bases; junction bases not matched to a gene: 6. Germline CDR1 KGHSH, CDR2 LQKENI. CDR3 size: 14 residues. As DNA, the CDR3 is TGTGCCAGCAGCCCGGACAGGGGCAACTATGGCTACACCTTC. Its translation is CASSPDRGNYGYTF.

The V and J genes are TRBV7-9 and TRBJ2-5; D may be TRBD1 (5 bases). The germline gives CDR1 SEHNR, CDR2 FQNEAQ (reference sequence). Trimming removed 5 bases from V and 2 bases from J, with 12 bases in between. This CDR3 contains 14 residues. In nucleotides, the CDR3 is TGTGCCAGCAGCGCAACCAGGGTTCAAGAGACCCAGTACTTC. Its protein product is CASSATRVQETQYF.

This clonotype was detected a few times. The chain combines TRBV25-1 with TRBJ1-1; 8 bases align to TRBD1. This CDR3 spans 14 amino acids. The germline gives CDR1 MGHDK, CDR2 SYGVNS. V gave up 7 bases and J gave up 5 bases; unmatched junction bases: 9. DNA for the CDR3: TGTGCCAGCACCCCCGACAGGGGTTTGACTGAAGCTTTCTTT. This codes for CASTPDRGLTEAFF.

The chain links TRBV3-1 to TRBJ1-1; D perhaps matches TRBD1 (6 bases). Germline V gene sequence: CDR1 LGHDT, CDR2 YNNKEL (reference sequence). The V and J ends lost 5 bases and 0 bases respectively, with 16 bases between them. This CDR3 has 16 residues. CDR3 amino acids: CASSTRTATMNTEAFF. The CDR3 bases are TGTGCCAGCAGCACCCGGACAGCGACGATGAACACTGAAGCTTTCTTT.

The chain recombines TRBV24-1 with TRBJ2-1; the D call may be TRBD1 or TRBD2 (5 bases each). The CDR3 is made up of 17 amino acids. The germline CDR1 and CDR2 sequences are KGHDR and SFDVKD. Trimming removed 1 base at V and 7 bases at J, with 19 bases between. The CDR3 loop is CATSDLGEGITRNEQFF. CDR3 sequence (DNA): TGTGCCACCAGTGATTTAGGAGAGGGGATAACCCGGAATGAGCAGTTCTTC.

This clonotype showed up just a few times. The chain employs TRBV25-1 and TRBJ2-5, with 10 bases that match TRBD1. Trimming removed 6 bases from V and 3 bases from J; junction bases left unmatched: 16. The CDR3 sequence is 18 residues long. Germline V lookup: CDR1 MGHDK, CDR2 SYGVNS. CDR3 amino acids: CASRGSTGTGAFEETQYF. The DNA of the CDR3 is TGTGCCAGCAGGGGCTCCACTGGGACAGGGGCGTTCGAAGAGACCCAGTACTTC. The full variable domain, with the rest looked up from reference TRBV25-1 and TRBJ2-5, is EADIYQTPRYLVIGTGKKITLECSQTMGHDKMYWYQQDPGMELHLIHYSYGVNSTEKGDLSSESTVSRIRTEHFPLTLESARPSHTSQYLCASRGSTGTGAFEETQYFGPGTRLLVL.

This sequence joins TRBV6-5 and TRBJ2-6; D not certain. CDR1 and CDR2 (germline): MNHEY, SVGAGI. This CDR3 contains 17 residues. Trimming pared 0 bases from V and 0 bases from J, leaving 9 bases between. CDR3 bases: TGTGCCAGCAGTTACTCGATCGCCAGCTCTGGGGCCAACGTCCTGACTTTC. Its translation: CASSYSIASSGANVLTF.

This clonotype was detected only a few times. The CDR3 DNA follows: TGCAGTGCTGTCCGAGGGGCAGTTGAGCAGTTCTTC. It yields the protein CSAVRGAVEQFF. V is TRBV20-1 and J is TRBJ2-1; perhaps D is TRBD1 or TRBD2 (5 bases each). The CDR3 is 12 amino acids. Germline assignment: CDR1 DFQATT and CDR2 SNEGSKA (reference sequence). The V and J ends lost 5 bases and 9 bases respectively, with 14 bases between them.

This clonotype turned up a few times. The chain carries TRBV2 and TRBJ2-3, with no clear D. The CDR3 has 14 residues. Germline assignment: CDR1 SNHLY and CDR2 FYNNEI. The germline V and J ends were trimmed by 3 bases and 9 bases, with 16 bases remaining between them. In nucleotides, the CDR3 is TGTGCCAGCAGTGAGGAGTCCACCTCAGGCACGCAGTATTTT. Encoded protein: CASSEESTSGTQYF.

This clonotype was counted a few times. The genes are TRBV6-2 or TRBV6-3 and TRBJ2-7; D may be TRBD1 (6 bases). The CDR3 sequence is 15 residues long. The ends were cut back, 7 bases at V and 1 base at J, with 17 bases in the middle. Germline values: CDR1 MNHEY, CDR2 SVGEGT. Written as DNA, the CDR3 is TGTGCCAGCAATGGGGGCGCTTTTACTTCCTACGAGCAGTACTTC. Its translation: CASNGGAFTSYEQYF.

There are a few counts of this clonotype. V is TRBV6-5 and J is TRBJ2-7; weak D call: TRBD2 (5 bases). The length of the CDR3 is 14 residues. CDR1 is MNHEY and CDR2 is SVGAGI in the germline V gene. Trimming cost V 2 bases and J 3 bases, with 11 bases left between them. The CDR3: CASSYLASLYEQYF. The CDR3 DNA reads TGTGCCAGCAGTTACCTAGCATCCCTCTACGAGCAGTACTTC.

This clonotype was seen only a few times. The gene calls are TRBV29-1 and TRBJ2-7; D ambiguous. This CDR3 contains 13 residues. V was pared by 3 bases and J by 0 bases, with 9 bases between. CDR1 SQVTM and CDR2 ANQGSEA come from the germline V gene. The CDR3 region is CSVDGPASYEQYF. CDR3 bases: TGCAGCGTTGATGGACCGGCCTCCTACGAGCAGTACTTC.

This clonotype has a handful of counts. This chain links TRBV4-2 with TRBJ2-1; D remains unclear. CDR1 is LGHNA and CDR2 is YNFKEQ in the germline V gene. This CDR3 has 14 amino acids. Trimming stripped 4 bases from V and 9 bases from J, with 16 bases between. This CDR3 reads CASSRIPPVLEQFF. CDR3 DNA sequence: TGTGCCAGCAGCCGTATACCCCCGGTTCTTGAGCAGTTCTTC.

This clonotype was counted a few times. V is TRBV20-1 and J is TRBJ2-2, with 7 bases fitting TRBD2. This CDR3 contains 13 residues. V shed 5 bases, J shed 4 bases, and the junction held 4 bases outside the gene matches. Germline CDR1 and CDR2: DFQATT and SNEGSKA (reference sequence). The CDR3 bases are TGCAGTGCTGAGACTAGCCTCACCGGGGAGCTGTTTTTT. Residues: CSAETSLTGELFF.